These T cell receptor beta chains were read from a single sample in a study of control samples from healthy donors and cancer patients. Using immunoSEQ multiplex PCR, the repertoire was profiled, and TCRdb retains in-frame clones only, with some absent. The sample yields 78,000 or so clones, about 90% seen once. Specimen: blood. These receptors originate from a woman between 50 and 59 years old in good health. The CDR3 runs from the conserved cysteine through the conserved F or W. A D gene is named only where the DNA matches it firmly.

D gene	V gene	J gene	CDR3 protein
NA	TRBV19	TRBJ2-2	CAAGGGSVRAGELFF
TRBD1	TRBV9	TRBJ1-2	CASSPRTGGYGYTF
NA	TRBV28	TRBJ1-2	CARVPWDYGYTF
TRBD1	TRBV28	TRBJ2-5	CASSPSTGEETQYF
TRBD1	TRBV5-1	TRBJ2-5	CASSQRDRAYQETQYF
TRBD1	TRBV28	TRBJ2-7	CASSPSLGQGVTYF
NA	TRBV15	TRBJ2-7	CATKTSYEQYF
NA	TRBV14	TRBJ2-7	CASSHRRDPTYEQYF
TRBD1	TRBV6-1	TRBJ1-4	CASSEWGTGVNEKLFF
TRBD1	TRBV18	TRBJ1-2	CASSQRPQGNGGYTF
TRBD2	TRBV24-1	TRBJ2-2	CATSASGTSVGELFF
NA	TRBV6-5	TRBJ1-2	CASRGAGGYTF
NA	TRBV11-1	TRBJ1-4	CASSQDRKLFF
NA	TRBV6-5	TRBJ1-4	CASSWGPGGEEKLFF
NA	TRBV5-1	TRBJ2-7	CASSLRREGYEQYF
TRBD2	TRBV6-5	TRBJ2-1	CANKPLAGGLNEQFF
NA	TRBV27	TRBJ1-5	CASRVTGFEQPQHF
NA	TRBV28	TRBJ2-3	CASSLAQGWAQYF
NA	TRBV27	TRBJ1-1	CASSLLPGQATEAFF
TRBD1	TRBV6-5	TRBJ2-1	CASSQGQGNEQFF
NA	TRBV5-1	TRBJ2-5	CASSLPQAETQYF
NA	TRBV30	TRBJ1-1	CAWRRMIAKGAFF
NA	TRBV6-5	TRBJ2-7	CASSPGLRLPYEQYF
NA	TRBV24-1	TRBJ2-1	CATSAATGFPHDEQFF